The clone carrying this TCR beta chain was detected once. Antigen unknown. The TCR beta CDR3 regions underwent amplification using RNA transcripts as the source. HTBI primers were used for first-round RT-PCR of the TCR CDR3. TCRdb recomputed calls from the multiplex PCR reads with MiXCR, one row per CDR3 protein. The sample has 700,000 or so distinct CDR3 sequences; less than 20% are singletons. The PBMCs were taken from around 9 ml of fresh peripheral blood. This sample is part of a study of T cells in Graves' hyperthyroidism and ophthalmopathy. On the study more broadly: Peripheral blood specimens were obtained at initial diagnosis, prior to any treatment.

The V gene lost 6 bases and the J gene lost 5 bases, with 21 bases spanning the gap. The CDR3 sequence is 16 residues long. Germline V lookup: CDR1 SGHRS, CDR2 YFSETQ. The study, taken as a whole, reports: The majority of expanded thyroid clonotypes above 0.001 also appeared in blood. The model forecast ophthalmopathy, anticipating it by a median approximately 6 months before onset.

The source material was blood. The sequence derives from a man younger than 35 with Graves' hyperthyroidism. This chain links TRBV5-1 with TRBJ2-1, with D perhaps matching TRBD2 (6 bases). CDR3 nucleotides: TGCGCCAGCAACGCGGGGAAACGGCTCACAAACAATGAGCAGTTCTTC. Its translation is CASNAGKRLTNNEQFF.